These 19 T cell receptor beta chains were all obtained from the same sample, sequenced in a study of human T cells and chemical hapten exposure. TCRdb processed the RACE reads anew with MiXCR; each CDR3 protein has one entry. The sample includes 90,000 to 110,000 distinct CDR3 sequences, about a tenth of them seen just once. Time point specified: patch test 2, 6 weeks after DPC sensitization. The treatment denotes: therapeutic diphenylcyclopropenone sensitization with weekly scalp DPC. The material sequenced was whole blood, taken in connection with sensitization to the hapten diphenylcyclopropenone (DPC). The source of these receptors is a woman between 40 and 50 years old with alopecia areata. Some clones in this sample may be carry-over from other donors' samples.

This clonotype has more than one count but fewer than ten. This chain joins TRBV19 and TRBJ1-5, with D tentatively TRBD1 (5 bases). Germline assignment: CDR1 LNHDA and CDR2 SQIVND (reference sequence). V lost 0 bases, J lost 1 base, and 13 bases lay in between. This CDR3 region has 17 residues. CDR3 loop: CASSIDVGDSSNQPQHF. DNA of the CDR3: TGTGCCAGTAGTATAGATGTGGGGGACTCGAGCAATCAGCCCCAGCATTTT.

The chain has TRBV19 and TRBJ2-2, with D unclear. CDR1 LNHDA and CDR2 SQIVND come from the germline V gene (reference sequence). The ends were cut back, 0 bases at V and 7 bases at J, with 9 bases in the middle. There are 14 residues in the CDR3. The CDR3 loop is CASSIDLGYGELFF. CDR3 coding DNA: TGTGCCAGTAGTATAGATCTAGGCTACGGGGAGCTGTTTTTT. The entire variable domain, with the rest obtained from reference TRBV19 and TRBJ2-2, is as follows: DGGITQSPKYLFRKEGQNVTLSCEQNLNHDAMYWYRQDPGQGLRLIYYSQIVNDFQKGDIAEGYSVSREKKESFPLTVTSAQKNPTAFYLCASSIDLGYGELFFGEGSRLTVL.

This chain uses TRBV27 with TRBJ1-1; D may be TRBD1 (5 bases). The V gene's germline CDR1 is MNHEY and CDR2 SMNVEV (reference sequence). The germline V and J ends were trimmed by 8 bases and 0 bases, with 7 bases remaining between them. CDR3 length equals 12 residues. CDR3 protein: CASRGVNTEAFF. As DNA, the CDR3 is TGTGCCAGCCGGGGGGTGAACACTGAAGCTTTCTTT.

The chain couples TRBV12-3 or TRBV12-4 to TRBJ2-4, with TRBD2 matching 16 bases. V was clipped by 5 bases and J by 8 bases; unmatched bases: 3. The CDR3 contains 15 residues. Here the CDR3 DNA reads TGTGCCAGCAGTCCGGGACTAGCGGGGGGGGACATTCAGTACTTC. Residues: CASSPGLAGGDIQYF.

This clonotype was found a few times. An end of the junction differs from the germline gene, which may be a read error. The J gene is TRBJ1-3, the V gene TRBV2, with 7 bases aligning to TRBD1. The length of the CDR3 is 16 residues. CDR1 is SNHLY, CDR2 FYNNEI, per germline. The CDR3 loop is CASSVRQGSSGNTIYF. CDR3 DNA sequence: TGTGCCAGCAGTGTAAGACAGGGCAGCTCTGGAAATACCATATATTTT. Looking up the rest from reference TRBV2 and TRBJ1-3 gives the full variable domain: EPEVTQTPSHQVTQMGQEVILRCVPISNHLYFYWYRQILGQKVEFLVSFYNNEISEKSEIFDDQFSVERPDGSNFTLKIRSTKLEDSAMYFCASSVRQGSSGNTIYFGEGSWLTVV.

In its sample, this clonotype was seen many times. CDR3 sequence (DNA): TGTGCCAGCAGTCTGCGGGTTTCCTACAATGAGCAGTTCTTC. As protein: CASSLRVSYNEQFF. This chain joins TRBV6-2 or TRBV6-3 and TRBJ2-1, with a possible D match to TRBD2 (5 bases). Germline lookup yields CDR1 MNHEY and CDR2 SVGEGT. This CDR3 has 14 residues. Trimming took 5 bases from V and 1 from J, leaving 9 bases between them.

This clonotype has more than one count but fewer than ten. The rearrangement uses TRBV7-2 and TRBJ2-2; D tentatively reads TRBD1 or TRBD2 (5 bases each). The CDR3 sequence is 14 residues long. V was cut by 7 bases and J by 5 bases, with 14 bases left in between. Germline lookup yields CDR1 SGHTA and CDR2 FQGNSA. CDR3 DNA: TGTGCCAGCACCCTAGCCAGGGAAACCGGGGAGCTGTTTTTT. Protein product: CASTLARETGELFF.

In this sample, this clonotype turned up a few times. This sequence joins TRBV10-3 and TRBJ2-7; TRBD2 aligns across 13 bases. This CDR3 contains 15 residues. The germline CDR1 and CDR2 sequences are ENHRY and SYGVKD. Trimming at V came to 6 bases and at J to 3 bases, leaving 5 bases not matched to a gene. The CDR3 DNA reads TGTGCCATCAGAACTAGCGGGGGGGCGGTCTACGAGCAGTACTTC. Its translation: CAIRTSGGAVYEQYF.

The rearrangement uses TRBV6-6 and TRBJ1-4; D possibly corresponds to TRBD1 (5 bases). V dropped 5 bases and J dropped 0 bases, with 7 bases sitting between them. The CDR3 totals 14 residues. The germline gives CDR1 MNHNY, CDR2 SVGAGI (reference sequence). CDR3 DNA: TGTGCCAGCAGTCCGACAGCAACTAATGAAAAACTGTTTTTT. Translating it yields CASSPTATNEKLFF.

The chain carries TRBV6-5 and TRBJ1-2; 12 bases fit TRBD1. The germline V gene encodes CDR1 MNHEY and CDR2 SVGAGI. There are 16 residues in the CDR3. V lost 6 bases and J lost 2; bases outside the gene matches: 7. The CDR3 nucleotides are TGTGCCAGCAGGGGGACAGGGGGCGCGTTAAACTATGGCTACACCTTC. Its protein is CASRGTGGALNYGYTF.

This clonotype came up many times. The chain carries TRBV4-3 and TRBJ2-1; 9 bases are shared with TRBD2. Per germline, CDR1 LGHNA and CDR2 YSLEER. V lost 0 bases and J lost 6; bases outside the gene matches: 6. This CDR3 has 16 amino acids. Here the CDR3 DNA reads TGCGCCAGCAGCCAAGAGGTAGCGGGGGCGCCCAATGAGCAGTTCTTC. Protein product: CASSQEVAGAPNEQFF.

This clonotype was seen repeatedly, ten times or more. The V call is TRBV7-2, the J call TRBJ2-1, with D tentatively TRBD2 (6 bases). The length of the CDR3 is 14 residues. Per germline, CDR1 SGHTA and CDR2 FQGNSA. The V and J ends lost 9 bases and 7 bases respectively, with 19 bases between them. The CDR3 reads CASRRGLAVNEQFF. CDR3 DNA sequence: TGTGCCAGTCGGAGGGGCCTAGCAGTAAATGAGCAGTTCTTC.

This clonotype was detected a few times. J is TRBJ2-2 and V is TRBV19; D is unresolved. Germline V gene sequence: CDR1 LNHDA, CDR2 SQIVND (reference sequence). Trimming removed 6 bases at V and 2 bases at J, with 16 bases between. CDR3 length: 16 amino acids. The CDR3 DNA reads TGTGCCAGTAGCTATACTACCAATTTTAACACCGGGGAGCTGTTTTTT. Its translation: CASSYTTNFNTGELFF.

The table lists this clonotype with a few counts. The chain joins TRBV5-1 to TRBJ2-3, with 7 nucleotides matching TRBD1. Germline V gene sequence: CDR1 SGHRS, CDR2 YFSETQ. V gave up 6 bases and J gave up 0 bases; unmatched junction bases: 7. The CDR3 sequence is 15 residues long. CDR3: CASTGTAHSTDTQYF. For the CDR3, the DNA is TGCGCCAGCACCGGGACAGCCCATAGCACAGATACGCAGTATTTT.

This clonotype was seen many times. The rearrangement links TRBV5-1 to TRBJ2-7; D is unresolved. Germline values: CDR1 SGHRS, CDR2 YFSETQ. Trimming left V 0 bases short and J 11 bases short, with 18 bases between. There are 14 residues in the CDR3. CDR3 loop: CASSLASSREEKYF. The CDR3 DNA reads as TGCGCCAGCAGCTTGGCCAGCTCCCGTGAGGAAAAGTACTTC.

This clonotype came up many times. The rearrangement joins TRBV20-1 to TRBJ2-5; 12 bases line up with TRBD2. CDR3 length: 15 amino acids. CDR1 is DFQATT, CDR2 SNEGSKA, per germline (reference sequence). V gave up 4 bases and J gave up 5 bases; unmatched junction bases: 8. CDR3 DNA sequence: TGCAGTGCTAAGAGACTAGCGGGGGTTGGGGAGACCCAGTACTTC. Translation gives CSAKRLAGVGETQYF.

This clonotype was detected ten times or more. CDR3 nucleotide sequence: TGTGCCAGCAGCACCCGGACATCTTCCTACGAGCAGTACTTC. Its protein is CASSTRTSSYEQYF. The chain recombines TRBV5-4 with TRBJ2-7; D is perhaps TRBD1 (5 bases). Looked up from germline, CDR1 is SGHNT and CDR2 is YYREEE (reference sequence). V was pared by 4 bases and J by 1 base, with 12 bases between. The CDR3 consists of 14 residues.

This clonotype was detected ten times or more. Germline and junction disagree at one end, which may indicate a read error. The chain carries TRBV7-8 and TRBJ1-1; TRBD1 agrees at 8 bases. Germline loops: CDR1 SGHVS, CDR2 FQNEAQ. The CDR3 runs 14 residues. The CDR3 DNA sequence: TGTGCCAGCAGCCGGACAGGGACAAACACTGAAGTTTTCTTT. Protein product: CASSRTGTNTEVFF.

This clonotype was observed at least ten times. The V call is TRBV2, the J call TRBJ1-1; D gene ambiguous. V was shortened by 4 bases and J by 1 base, with 7 bases between the two germline ends. Germline CDR1 SNHLY, CDR2 FYNNEI. The CDR3 is 13 amino acids. The CDR3 loop reads CASSVQANTEAFF. The CDR3 DNA sequence: TGTGCCAGCAGTGTCCAGGCGAACACTGAAGCTTTCTTT.